The next 16 T cell receptor beta chains were all read from a single sample in a study of Graves' ophthalmopathy and Graves' hyperthyroidism. The authors amplified TCR beta CDR3 regions, and they did so from RNA transcripts for repertoire sequencing. An initial RT-PCR round employing HTBI primers preceded a second-round multiplex PCR. TCRdb re-analysed the multiplex PCR reads in MiXCR, keeping a single row per CDR3 protein. The table records about 620,000 distinct CDR3 sequences, 20% to 25% of them present only once. Specimen: peripheral blood. These receptors were obtained from a woman between 18 and 29 years old with stable Graves' hyperthyroidism. Some clones in this sample may be carry-over from other donors' samples.

This clonotype was counted ten times or more. The V and J genes are TRBV28 and TRBJ1-6; D might be TRBD1 (5 bases). V lost 5 bases and J 6 bases, leaving 20 bases between the germline ends. The germline gives CDR1 MDHEN, CDR2 SYDVKM. The CDR3 length is 17 residues. Here the CDR3 reads CASSQLQERLGNSPLHF. DNA for the CDR3: TGTGCCAGCAGTCAGCTACAGGAAAGATTGGGTAATTCACCCCTCCACTTT. The full variable domain, in which reference TRBV28 and TRBJ1-6 provide the parts outside the CDR3, is DVKVTQSSRYLVKRTGEKVFLECVQDMDHENMFWYRQDPGLGLRLIYFSYDVKMKEKGDIPEGYSVSREKKERFSLILESASTNQTSMYLCASSQLQERLGNSPLHFGNGTRLTVT.

In regard to this clonotype: One end of the junction does not line up with germline, which may come from a read error. The chain has TRBV7-6 and TRBJ2-5; possible D gene TRBD2, 6 bases. CDR3 length: 13 amino acids. Germline values: CDR1 SGHVS, CDR2 FNYEAQ. The CDR3 loop reads CASSYGTQETKYF. Written as DNA, the CDR3 is TGTGCCAGCAGCTACGGGACTCAAGAGACCAAGTACTTC.

This clonotype was seen at least ten times. This chain uses TRBV6-2 or TRBV6-3 with TRBJ1-1; D is ambiguous. Germline loops: CDR1 MNHEY, CDR2 SVGEGT. This CDR3 has 12 residues. The V end was cut by 6 bases, the J end by 3 bases, with 8 bases between. The CDR3 coding sequence is TGTGCCAGCAGCGAAAAGTACACTGAAGCTTTCTTT. Amino acid sequence: CASSEKYTEAFF.

Ten or more counts support this clonotype. CDR3 nucleotides: TGTGCCATCGACTCTGGAAACACCATATATTTT. Translating gives CAIDSGNTIYF. The chain carries TRBV28 and TRBJ1-3; unclear D gene. The CDR3 is 11 residues long. Germline CDR1 reads MDHEN; CDR2 reads SYDVKM. V was pared by 10 bases and J by 0 bases, with 4 bases between.

This chain uses TRBV4-1 with TRBJ2-5, with 11 bases fitting TRBD2. The CDR3 consists of 15 residues. V was clipped by 0 bases and J by 7 bases; unmatched bases: 4. The V gene's germline CDR1 is MGHRA and CDR2 YSYEKL. The CDR3 region is CASSQEVAGGRTQYF. The CDR3 bases are TGCGCCAGCAGCCAAGAGGTAGCGGGGGGGCGGACCCAGTACTTC.

This clonotype was found many times. The V call is TRBV5-4, the J call TRBJ2-5, with TRBD1 matching 7 bases. Germline values: CDR1 SGHNT, CDR2 YYREEE (reference sequence). The length of the CDR3 is 14 residues. V shed 3 bases, J shed 5 bases, and the junction held 7 bases outside the gene matches. The CDR3 DNA is TGTGCCAGCAGCTACCTGACAGGGTTGGAGACCCAGTACTTC. The encoded protein is CASSYLTGLETQYF.

This clonotype appeared many times. The chain employs TRBV19 and TRBJ2-7; 9 bases agree with TRBD2. The CDR3 extends over 16 amino acids. From germline, CDR1 is LNHDA and CDR2 SQIVND (reference sequence). V lost 1 base to trimming and J lost 3 bases; unmatched junction nucleotides: 7. This chain's CDR3 is CASSIGRASGIYEQYF. The CDR3, as DNA: TGTGCCAGTAGTATAGGTCGGGCTAGCGGGATCTACGAGCAGTACTTC.

There are many counts of this clonotype. This could be a read error, since a much larger clone is one nucleotide away. The genes are TRBV12-3 or TRBV12-4 and TRBJ1-1; maybe TRBD1 (5 bases). This CDR3 region has 13 residues. As DNA, the CDR3 is TGTGCCAGCAGTTGGGATCTCGGGACTGAAGCTTGCTTT. Its protein product is CASSWDLGTEACF.

This clonotype was recorded many times. The rearrangement joins TRBV29-1 to TRBJ1-2, with D perhaps TRBD1 (5 bases). The V end lost 7 bases, the J end lost 6 bases, and 18 bases lay between the germline ends. This CDR3 has 13 amino acids. Germline V lookup: CDR1 SQVTM, CDR2 ANQGSEA. CDR3 coding DNA: TGCAGCGCGGTAAGGCAGGGTCTCCATGGCTACACCTTC. Protein product: CSAVRQGLHGYTF.

This clonotype was observed many times. The chain has TRBV28 and TRBJ1-5; D uncertain. Germline V gives CDR1 MDHEN, CDR2 SYDVKM. This CDR3 region has 15 residues. Trimming stripped 2 bases from V and 4 bases from J, with 12 bases between. The CDR3, as DNA: TGTGCCAGCAGTTTAACGGTGCCGAGGAATCAGCCCCAGCATTTT. This sequence encodes CASSLTVPRNQPQHF.

This clonotype was seen repeatedly, ten times or more. The V call is TRBV11-2, the J call TRBJ2-7, with no clear D. Germline CDR1 SGHAT, CDR2 FQNNGV. The CDR3 is 12 amino acids. Trimming stripped 5 bases from V and 6 bases from J, with 11 bases between. The CDR3 protein is CASSPSNIEQYF. CDR3 DNA: TGTGCCAGCAGCCCCAGTAATATCGAGCAGTACTTC. Using reference TRBV11-2 and TRBJ2-7 for the parts outside the CDR3, the full variable domain is EAGVAQSPRYKIIEKRQSVAFWCNPISGHATLYWYQQILGQGPKLLIQFQNNGVVDDSQLPKDRFSAERLKGVDSTLKIQPAKLEDSAVYLCASSPSNIEQYFGPGTRLTVT.

This clonotype came up a few times. The V gene is TRBV7-2, the J gene TRBJ1-1, with no clear D. The CDR3 is 15 amino acids. Trimming pared 3 bases from V and 2 bases from J, leaving 13 bases between. Germline loops: CDR1 SGHTA, CDR2 FQGNSA. The CDR3 protein is CASSLSGLENTEAFF. CDR3 sequence (DNA): TGTGCCAGCAGCTTGAGTGGGCTGGAAAACACTGAAGCTTTCTTT.

This clonotype showed up just a few times. The chain carries TRBV7-8 and TRBJ1-2; D is unresolved. Germline CDR1 and CDR2: SGHVS and FQNEAQ. The germline V and J ends were trimmed by 2 bases and 0 bases, with 7 bases remaining between them. The CDR3 runs to 14 residues. CDR3 loop: CASSLFQTNYGYTF. The CDR3 DNA reads TGTGCCAGCAGCTTATTCCAAACTAACTATGGCTACACCTTC.

This clonotype was detected many times. This chain joins TRBV11-2 and TRBJ2-7; D is unclear. Germline V gene sequence: CDR1 SGHAT, CDR2 FQNNGV. The CDR3 extends over 13 amino acids. V lost 3 bases to trimming and J lost 9 bases, with 15 bases between them. For the CDR3, the DNA is TGTGCCAGCAGCTTCCTGACGGCCCCCGGGCAGTACTTC. This codes for CASSFLTAPGQYF.

This clonotype appeared many times. The junction departs from germline at one end; a sequencing error may be responsible. V usage is TRBV4-1 and J usage is TRBJ1-3; D remains unclear. Germline V gene lookup returns CDR1 MGHRA and CDR2 YSYEKL. The CDR3 spans 17 residues. The CDR3 DNA is TGCGCCAGCAGTCAAGAAACAAGGGCTTGTCGGGGAAACACCATATATTTT. Encoded protein: CASSQETRACRGNTIYF.

This clonotype was observed many times. V usage is TRBV20-1 and J usage is TRBJ1-1; D unclear. CDR3 length equals 13 residues. CDR1 DFQATT and CDR2 SNEGSKA come from the germline V gene (reference sequence). The V and J ends lost 2 bases and 4 bases respectively, with 11 bases between them. The CDR3 protein is CSARRPRGTEAFF. The CDR3 DNA reads as TGCAGTGCTAGACGGCCTCGGGGCACTGAAGCTTTCTTT.